The source of this TCR beta chain is a study of blood T cell repertoires in COVID-19. Measured with immunoSEQ multiplex PCR; TCRdb has only the in-frame clones, and not every one. The data contain around 320,000 clones, approximately 89% of them seen just once; the ten biggest clones take up less than 3.5%. CDR3 length equals 14 residues. V was shortened by 0 bases and J by 4 bases, with 9 bases between the two germline ends. CDR1 SGHDN and CDR2 FVKESK come from the germline V gene. Participant-reported clinical history was the basis for cohort assignment. The sequence came from a woman aged 45-65 years who had been exposed to COVID-19. This rearrangement joins TRBV14 to TRBJ1-1; no reliable D call. Source material: PBMCs or T cells enriched from blood (not recorded which). CDR3 region: CASSQDPRGTEAFF. CDR3 in DNA: TGTGCCAGCAGCCAAGACCCCCGGGGCACTGAAGCTTTCTTT.